The 9 T cell receptor beta chains in this list originate from one sample, sequenced in a study of T cells in Graves' hyperthyroidism and ophthalmopathy. Template material for amplifying TCR beta CDR3 regions consisted of RNA transcripts. The study used the HTBI primer set for a first-round RT-PCR of the TCR CDR3. Via MiXCR, TCRdb re-called the multiplex PCR reads, giving one row per CDR3 protein. The sample carries hundreds of thousands of distinct CDR3 sequences, approximately 15% recorded once. The material sequenced was blood. The receptors come from a woman aged 45 to 65 with Graves' ophthalmopathy.

Ten or more counts support this clonotype. V is TRBV2 and J is TRBJ1-6; 9 bases map to TRBD1. This CDR3 has 18 residues. The V gene end was trimmed by 2 bases and the J gene end by 7 bases; junction bases not matched to a gene: 12. Germline V gives CDR1 SNHLY, CDR2 FYNNEI. Here the CDR3 reads CASSESATGGIGNSPLHF. The CDR3 nucleotides are TGTGCCAGCAGTGAATCGGCGACAGGGGGTATAGGAAATTCACCCCTCCACTTT.

This clonotype appeared many times. The rearrangement joins TRBV20-1 to TRBJ2-3, with 10 bases lining up with TRBD2. This CDR3 contains 14 residues. CDR1 and CDR2 from the germline V gene are DFQATT and SNEGSKA (reference sequence). J was trimmed by 4 bases and V by 5 bases; bases with no gene match: 6. The DNA for the CDR3 is TGCAGTGCTCTCCCTAGCGGGAGAGCAGATACGCAGTATTTT. This gives the protein CSALPSGRADTQYF.

This clonotype was picked up many times. V gene TRBV6-2 or TRBV6-3 combines with J gene TRBJ1-1, with 8 bases fitting TRBD1. After removal of 2 bases from V and 0 bases from J, the junction contained 14 bases not matched to a gene. The CDR3 totals 19 residues. The germline V gene encodes CDR1 MNHEY and CDR2 SVGEGT. DNA for the CDR3: TGTGCCAGCAGTTACGCTCGAACCGACAGGGGCAGTATGAACACTGAAGCTTTCTTT. Translating it yields CASSYARTDRGSMNTEAFF.

This clonotype was seen repeatedly, ten times or more. CDR3 loop: CASSWGRLDTQYF. The CDR3 DNA reads as TGTGCCAGCAGTTGGGGACGGCTTGATACGCAGTATTTT. This chain uses TRBV12-3 or TRBV12-4 with TRBJ2-3; either TRBD1 or TRBD2 may supply D (5 bases each). V dropped 4 bases and J dropped 6 bases, with 11 bases sitting between them. The length of the CDR3 is 13 residues.

This clonotype was counted between two and nine times. The chain employs TRBV9 and TRBJ2-1; D tentatively reads TRBD1 or TRBD2 (6 bases each). CDR1 is SGDLS and CDR2 is YYNGEE in the germline V gene. Trimming stripped 2 bases from V and 3 bases from J, with 36 bases between. The CDR3 sequence is 23 residues long. CDR3 in amino acids: CASSVPEGGREAYTGLDYNEQFF. DNA of the CDR3: TGTGCCAGCAGCGTCCCTGAGGGGGGTCGTGAGGCCTACACAGGTTTAGACTACAATGAGCAGTTCTTC. The full variable domain, its missing parts supplied by reference TRBV9 and TRBJ2-1, is DSGVTQTPKHLITATGQRVTLRCSPRSGDLSVYWYQQSLDQGLQFLIQYYNGEERAKGNILERFSAQQFPDLHSELNLSSLELGDSALYFCASSVPEGGREAYTGLDYNEQFFGPGTRLTVL.

The chain uses TRBV5-6 and TRBJ2-5; D is ambiguous. Germline-derived CDR1 and CDR2 are SGHDT and YYEEEE. V was shortened by 2 bases and J by 4 bases, with 12 bases between the two germline ends. CDR3 length: 14 amino acids. The CDR3: CASSLKSPSETQYF. The CDR3 DNA reads TGTGCCAGCAGCTTAAAATCTCCCTCAGAGACCCAGTACTTC.

This clonotype was seen at least ten times. V gene TRBV13 combines with J gene TRBJ1-2, with a possible D match to TRBD1 (5 bases). The CDR3 spans 14 residues. Germline-derived CDR1 and CDR2 are PRHDT and FYEKMQ (reference sequence). The germline V and J ends were trimmed by 5 bases and 8 bases, with 18 bases remaining between them. The CDR3 reads CASSLRGFYVGYTF. DNA for the CDR3: TGTGCCAGCAGCCTTCGGGGGTTTTATGTCGGCTACACCTTC.

This clonotype was found many times. The V gene is TRBV9, the J gene TRBJ2-1; 10 nucleotides match TRBD2. This CDR3 is 16 amino acids long. V was clipped by 3 bases and J by 4 bases; unmatched bases: 7. The germline V gene encodes CDR1 SGDLS and CDR2 YYNGEE. CDR3 in DNA: TGTGCCAGCAGCGAATCTCCTAGCGGGAGATACAATGAGCAGTTCTTC. Translation gives CASSESPSGRYNEQFF.

In its sample, this clonotype was seen many times. J is TRBJ1-1 and V is TRBV18, with D tentatively TRBD1 (6 bases). The CDR3 has 14 residues. V was trimmed by 1 base and J by 5 bases, leaving 11 bases between them. The germline V gene encodes CDR1 KGHSH and CDR2 LQKENI. The CDR3 region is CASSPRDTGTEAFF. The CDR3 bases are TGTGCCAGCTCACCACGGGACACCGGAACTGAAGCTTTCTTT.